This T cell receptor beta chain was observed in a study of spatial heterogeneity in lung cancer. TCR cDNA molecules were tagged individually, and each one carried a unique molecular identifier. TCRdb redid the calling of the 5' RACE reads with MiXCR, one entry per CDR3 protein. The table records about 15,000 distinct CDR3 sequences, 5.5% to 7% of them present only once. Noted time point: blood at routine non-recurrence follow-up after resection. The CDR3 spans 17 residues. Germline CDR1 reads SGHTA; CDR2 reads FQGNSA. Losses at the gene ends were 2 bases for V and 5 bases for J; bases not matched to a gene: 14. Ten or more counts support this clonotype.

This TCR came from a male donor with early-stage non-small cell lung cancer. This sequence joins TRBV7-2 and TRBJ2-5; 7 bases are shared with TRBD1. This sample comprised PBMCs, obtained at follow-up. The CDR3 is CASSLRSTGQSGETQYF. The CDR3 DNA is TGTGCCAGCAGCTTACGGTCCACGGGACAGTCGGGGGAGACCCAGTACTTC. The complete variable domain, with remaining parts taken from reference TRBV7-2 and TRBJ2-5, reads GAGVSQSPSNKVTEKGKDVELRCDPISGHTALYWYRQSLGQGLEFLIYFQGNSAPDKSGLPSDRFSAERTGGSVSTLTIQRTQQEDSAVYLCASSLRSTGQSGETQYFGPGTRLLVL.